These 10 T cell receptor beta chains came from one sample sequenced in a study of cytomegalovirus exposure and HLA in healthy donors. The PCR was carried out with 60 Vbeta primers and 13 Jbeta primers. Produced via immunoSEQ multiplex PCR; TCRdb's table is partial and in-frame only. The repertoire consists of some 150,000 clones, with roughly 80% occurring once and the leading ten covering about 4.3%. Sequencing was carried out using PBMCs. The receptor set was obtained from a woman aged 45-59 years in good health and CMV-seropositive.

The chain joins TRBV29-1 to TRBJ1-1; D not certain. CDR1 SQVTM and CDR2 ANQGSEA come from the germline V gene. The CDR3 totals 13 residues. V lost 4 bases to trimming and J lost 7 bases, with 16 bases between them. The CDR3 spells CSVGPSNAGEAFF. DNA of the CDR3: TGCAGCGTTGGGCCCTCCAACGCGGGTGAAGCTTTCTTT.

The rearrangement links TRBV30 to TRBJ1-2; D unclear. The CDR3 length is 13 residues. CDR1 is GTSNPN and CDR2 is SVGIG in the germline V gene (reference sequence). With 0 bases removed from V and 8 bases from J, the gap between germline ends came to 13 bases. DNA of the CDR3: TGTGCCTGGAGTGTACATTTTTCGGAGGGCTACACCTTC. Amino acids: CAWSVHFSEGYTF.

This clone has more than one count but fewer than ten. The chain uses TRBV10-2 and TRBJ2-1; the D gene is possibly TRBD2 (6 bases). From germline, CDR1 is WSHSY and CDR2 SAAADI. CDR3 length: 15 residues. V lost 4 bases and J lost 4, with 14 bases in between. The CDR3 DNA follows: TGCGCCAGCAGTGCTGGGCGGGGAGATTACAATGAGCAGTTCTTC. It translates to CASSAGRGDYNEQFF.

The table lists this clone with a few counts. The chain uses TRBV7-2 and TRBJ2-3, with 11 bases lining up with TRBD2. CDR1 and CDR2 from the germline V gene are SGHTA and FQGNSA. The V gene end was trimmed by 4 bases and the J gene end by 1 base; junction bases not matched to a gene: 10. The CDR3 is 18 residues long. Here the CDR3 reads CASSYERTSGGRTDTQYF. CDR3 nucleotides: TGTGCCAGCAGCTACGAAAGAACTAGCGGGGGCCGCACAGATACGCAGTATTTT.

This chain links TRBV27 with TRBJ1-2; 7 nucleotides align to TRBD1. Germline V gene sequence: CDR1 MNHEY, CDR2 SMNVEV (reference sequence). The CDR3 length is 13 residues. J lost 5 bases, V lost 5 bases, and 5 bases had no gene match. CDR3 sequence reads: CASSPQGRYGYTF. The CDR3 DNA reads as TGTGCCAGCAGTCCACAGGGGAGATATGGCTACACCTTC.

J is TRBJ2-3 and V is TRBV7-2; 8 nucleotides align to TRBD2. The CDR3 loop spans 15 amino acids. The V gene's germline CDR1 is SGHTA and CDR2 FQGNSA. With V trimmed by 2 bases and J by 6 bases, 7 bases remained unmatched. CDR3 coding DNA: TGTGCCAGCAGCTTAAGTGGGACTAGAGAGGATACGCAGTATTTT. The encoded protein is CASSLSGTREDTQYF. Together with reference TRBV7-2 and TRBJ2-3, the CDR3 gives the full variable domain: GAGVSQSPSNKVTEKGKDVELRCDPISGHTALYWYRQSLGQGLEFLIYFQGNSAPDKSGLPSDRFSAERTGGSVSTLTIQRTQQEDSAVYLCASSLSGTREDTQYFGPGTRLTVL.

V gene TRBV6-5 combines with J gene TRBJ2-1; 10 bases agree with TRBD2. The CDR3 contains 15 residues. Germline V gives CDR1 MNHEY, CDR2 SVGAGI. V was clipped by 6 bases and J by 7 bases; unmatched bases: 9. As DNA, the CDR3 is TGTGCCAGCAGCCCCCCACTAGCGGGGCGAAATGAGCAGTTCTTC. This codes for CASSPPLAGRNEQFF.

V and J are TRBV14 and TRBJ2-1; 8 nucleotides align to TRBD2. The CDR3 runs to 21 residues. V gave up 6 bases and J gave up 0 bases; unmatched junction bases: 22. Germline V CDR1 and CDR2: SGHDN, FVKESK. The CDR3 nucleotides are TGTGCCAGCAGTCTGGCAGAATTGTCGCGGGGCGGGAGGAGCTCCTACAATGAGCAGTTCTTC. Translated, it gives CASSLAELSRGGRSSYNEQFF.

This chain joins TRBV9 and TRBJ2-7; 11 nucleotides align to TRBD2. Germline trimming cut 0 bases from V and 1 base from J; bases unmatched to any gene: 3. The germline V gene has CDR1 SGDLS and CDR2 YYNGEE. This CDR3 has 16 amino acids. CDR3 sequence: CASSVDGTSGSYEQYF. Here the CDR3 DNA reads TGTGCCAGCAGCGTAGATGGGACTAGCGGTTCCTACGAGCAGTACTTC.

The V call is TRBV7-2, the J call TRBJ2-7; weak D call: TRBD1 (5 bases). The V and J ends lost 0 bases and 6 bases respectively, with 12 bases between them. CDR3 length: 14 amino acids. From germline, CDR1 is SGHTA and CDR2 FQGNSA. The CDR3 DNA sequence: TGTGCCAGCAGCTTAGCGGGGCTAGGGCGCGAGCAGTACTTC. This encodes CASSLAGLGREQYF.